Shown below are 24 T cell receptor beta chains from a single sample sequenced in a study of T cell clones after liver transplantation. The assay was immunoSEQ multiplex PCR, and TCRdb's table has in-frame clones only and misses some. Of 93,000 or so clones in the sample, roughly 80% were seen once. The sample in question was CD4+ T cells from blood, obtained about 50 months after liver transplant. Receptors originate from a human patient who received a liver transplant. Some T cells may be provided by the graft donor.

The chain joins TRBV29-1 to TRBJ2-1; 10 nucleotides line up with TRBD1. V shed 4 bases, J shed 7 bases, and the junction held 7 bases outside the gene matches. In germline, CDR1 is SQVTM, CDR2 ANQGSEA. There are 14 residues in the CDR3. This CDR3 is CSVATGGAGNEQFF. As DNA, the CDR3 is TGCAGCGTTGCGACAGGGGGCGCAGGTAATGAGCAGTTCTTC.

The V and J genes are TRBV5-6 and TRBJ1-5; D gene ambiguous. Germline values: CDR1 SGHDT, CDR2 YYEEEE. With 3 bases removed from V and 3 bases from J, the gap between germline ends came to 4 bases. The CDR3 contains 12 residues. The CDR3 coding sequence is TGTGCCAGCAGCTCACCCAATCAGCCCCAGCATTTT. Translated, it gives CASSSPNQPQHF.

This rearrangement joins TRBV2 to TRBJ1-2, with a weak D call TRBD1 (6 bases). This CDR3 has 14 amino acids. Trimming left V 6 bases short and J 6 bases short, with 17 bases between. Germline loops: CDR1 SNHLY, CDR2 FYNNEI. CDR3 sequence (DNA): TGTGCCAGCAGCCGGGACACCTCAAGAGATGGCTACACCTTC. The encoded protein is CASSRDTSRDGYTF.

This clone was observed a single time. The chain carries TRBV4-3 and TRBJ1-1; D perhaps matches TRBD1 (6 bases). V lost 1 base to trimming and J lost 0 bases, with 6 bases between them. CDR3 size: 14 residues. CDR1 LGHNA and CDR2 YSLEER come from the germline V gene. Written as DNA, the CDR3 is TGCGCCAGCAGCCAAGGGACAGTGAACACTGAAGCTTTCTTT. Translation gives CASSQGTVNTEAFF.

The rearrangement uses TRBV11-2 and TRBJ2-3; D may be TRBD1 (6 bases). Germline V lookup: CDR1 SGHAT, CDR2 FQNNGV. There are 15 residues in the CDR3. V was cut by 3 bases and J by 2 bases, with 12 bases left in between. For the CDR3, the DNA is TGTGCCAGCAGCTTCCTAGGGGGACCCACAGATACGCAGTATTTT. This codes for CASSFLGGPTDTQYF.

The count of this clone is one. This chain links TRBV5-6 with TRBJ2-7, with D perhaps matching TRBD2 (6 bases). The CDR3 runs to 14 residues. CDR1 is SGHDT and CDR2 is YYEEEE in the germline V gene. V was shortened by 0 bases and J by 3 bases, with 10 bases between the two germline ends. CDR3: CASSLAMRGYEQYF. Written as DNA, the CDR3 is TGTGCCAGCAGCTTGGCCATGCGGGGCTACGAGCAGTACTTC. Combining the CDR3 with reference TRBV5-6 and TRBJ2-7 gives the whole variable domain DAGVTQSPTHLIKTRGQQVTLRCSPKSGHDTVSWYQQALGQGPQFIFQYYEEEERQRGNFPDRFSGHQFPNYSSELNVNALLLGDSALYLCASSLAMRGYEQYFGPGTRLTVT.

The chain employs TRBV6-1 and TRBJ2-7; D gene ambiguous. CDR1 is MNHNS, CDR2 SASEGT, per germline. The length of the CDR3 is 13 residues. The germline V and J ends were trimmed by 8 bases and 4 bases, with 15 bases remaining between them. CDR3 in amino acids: CASLRTGLYEQYF. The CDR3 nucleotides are TGTGCCAGCTTGAGAACCGGATTGTACGAGCAGTACTTC.

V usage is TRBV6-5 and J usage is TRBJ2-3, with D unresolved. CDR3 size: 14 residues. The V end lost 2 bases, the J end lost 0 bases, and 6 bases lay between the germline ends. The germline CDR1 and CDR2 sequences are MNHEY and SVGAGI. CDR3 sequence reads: CASSYDGSTDTQYF. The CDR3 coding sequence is TGTGCCAGCAGTTACGACGGCAGCACAGATACGCAGTATTTT.

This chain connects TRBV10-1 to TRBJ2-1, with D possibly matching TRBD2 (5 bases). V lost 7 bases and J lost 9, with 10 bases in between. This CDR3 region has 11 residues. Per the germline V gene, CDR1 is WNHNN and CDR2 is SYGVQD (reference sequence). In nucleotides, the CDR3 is TGCGCCAGCAACGACGGGGTTGAGCAGTTCTTC. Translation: CASNDGVEQFF.

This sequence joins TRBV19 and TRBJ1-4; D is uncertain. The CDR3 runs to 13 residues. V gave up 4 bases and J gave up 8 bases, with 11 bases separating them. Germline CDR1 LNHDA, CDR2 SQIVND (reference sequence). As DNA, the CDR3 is TGTGCCAGTAGTACCCCGGGAGAAGAAAAACTGTTTTTT. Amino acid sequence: CASSTPGEEKLFF. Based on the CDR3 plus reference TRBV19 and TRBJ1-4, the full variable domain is DGGITQSPKYLFRKEGQNVTLSCEQNLNHDAMYWYRQDPGQGLRLIYYSQIVNDFQKGDIAEGYSVSREKKESFPLTVTSAQKNPTAFYLCASSTPGEEKLFFGSGTQLSVL.

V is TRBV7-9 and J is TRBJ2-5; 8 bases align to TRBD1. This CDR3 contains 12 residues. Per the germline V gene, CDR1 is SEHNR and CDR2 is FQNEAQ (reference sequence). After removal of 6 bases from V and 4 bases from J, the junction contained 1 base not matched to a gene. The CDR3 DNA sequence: TGTGCCAGCAGAACAGGGGGAGAGACCCAGTACTTC. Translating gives CASRTGGETQYF.

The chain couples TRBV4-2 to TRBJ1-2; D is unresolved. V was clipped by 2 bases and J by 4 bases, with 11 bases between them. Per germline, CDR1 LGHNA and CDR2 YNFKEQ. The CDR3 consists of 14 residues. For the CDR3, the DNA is TGTGCCAGCAGCCAACCCATCGACCTCTATGGCTACACCTTC. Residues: CASSQPIDLYGYTF.

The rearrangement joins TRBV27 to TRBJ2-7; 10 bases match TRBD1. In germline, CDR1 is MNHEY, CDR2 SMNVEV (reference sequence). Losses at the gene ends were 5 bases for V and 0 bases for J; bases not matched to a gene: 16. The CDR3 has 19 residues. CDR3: CASSPPRGTGAISSYEQYF. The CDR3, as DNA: TGTGCCAGCAGTCCCCCACGTGGGACAGGGGCTATAAGCTCCTACGAGCAGTACTTC.

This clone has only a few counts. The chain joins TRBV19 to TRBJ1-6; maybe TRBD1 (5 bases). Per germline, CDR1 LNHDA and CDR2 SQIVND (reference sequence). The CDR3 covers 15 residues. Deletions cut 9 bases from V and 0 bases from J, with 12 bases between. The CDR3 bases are TGTGCCAGCTATGGGGGGAACTCCTATAATTCACCCCTCCACTTT. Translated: CASYGGNSYNSPLHF.

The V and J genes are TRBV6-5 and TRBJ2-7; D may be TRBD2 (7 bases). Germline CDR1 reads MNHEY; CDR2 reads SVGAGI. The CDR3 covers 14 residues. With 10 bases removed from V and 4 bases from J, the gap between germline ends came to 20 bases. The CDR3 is CATKREGGKYEQYF. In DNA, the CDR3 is TGTGCCACCAAGAGGGAGGGGGGGAAGTACGAGCAGTACTTC.

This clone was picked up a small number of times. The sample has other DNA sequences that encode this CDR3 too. The CDR3 sequence: CASSLAGSYEQYF. The DNA for the CDR3 is TGTGCCAGCAGCTTAGCCGGTTCCTACGAGCAGTACTTC. The chain is built from TRBV7-7 and TRBJ2-7; D gene uncertain. CDR3 length: 13 amino acids. The germline V and J ends were trimmed by 0 bases and 1 base, with 4 bases remaining between them. Germline CDR1 SSHAT, CDR2 FNYEAQ (reference sequence). Using reference TRBV7-7 and TRBJ2-7 for the parts outside the CDR3, the full variable domain is GAGVSQSPRYKVTKRGQDVTLRCDPISSHATLYWYQQALGQGPEFLTYFNYEAQPDKSGLPSDRFSAERPEGSISTLTIQRTEQRDSAMYRCASSLAGSYEQYFGPGTRLTVT.

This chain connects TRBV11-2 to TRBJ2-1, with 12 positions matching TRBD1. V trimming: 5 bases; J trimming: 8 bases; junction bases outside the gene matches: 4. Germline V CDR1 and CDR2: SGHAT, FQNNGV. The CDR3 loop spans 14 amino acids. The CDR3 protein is CASSMGQGAYEQFF. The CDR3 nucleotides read TGTGCCAGCAGCATGGGACAGGGGGCTTATGAGCAGTTCTTC.

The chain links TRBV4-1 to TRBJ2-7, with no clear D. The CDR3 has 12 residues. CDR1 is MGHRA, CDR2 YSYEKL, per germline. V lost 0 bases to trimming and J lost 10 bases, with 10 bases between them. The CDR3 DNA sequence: TGCGCCAGCAGCCAAGATACGGCACCCCAGTACTTC. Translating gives CASSQDTAPQYF.

This chain's CDR3 is CASSSRVGSAFSYEQYF. In nucleotides, the CDR3 is TGCGCCAGCAGCTCCCGGGTGGGGAGCGCGTTCTCCTACGAGCAGTACTTC. The gene calls are TRBV5-1 and TRBJ2-7, with TRBD2 as a possible D gene (5 bases). Trimming removed 3 bases from V and 0 bases from J, with 19 bases in between. This CDR3 region has 17 residues. From germline, CDR1 is SGHRS and CDR2 YFSETQ.

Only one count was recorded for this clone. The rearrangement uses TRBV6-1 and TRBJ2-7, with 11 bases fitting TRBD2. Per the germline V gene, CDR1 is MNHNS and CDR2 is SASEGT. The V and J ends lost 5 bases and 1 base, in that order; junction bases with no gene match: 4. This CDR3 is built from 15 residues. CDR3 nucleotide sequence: TGTGCCAGCAGTCCCGGACTAGCGGGTTCCTACGAGCAGTACTTC. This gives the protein CASSPGLAGSYEQYF.

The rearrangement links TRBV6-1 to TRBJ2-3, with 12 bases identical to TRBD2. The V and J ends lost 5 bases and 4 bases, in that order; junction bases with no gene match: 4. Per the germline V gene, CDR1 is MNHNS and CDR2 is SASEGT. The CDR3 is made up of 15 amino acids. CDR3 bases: TGTGCCAGCAGTCAACTAGCGGGGGGATCAGATACGCAGTATTTT. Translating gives CASSQLAGGSDTQYF.

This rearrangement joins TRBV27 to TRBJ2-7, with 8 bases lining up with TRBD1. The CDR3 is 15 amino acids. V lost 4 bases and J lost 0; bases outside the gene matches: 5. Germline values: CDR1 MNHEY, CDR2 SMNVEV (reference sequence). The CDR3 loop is CASSSRQGSSYEQYF. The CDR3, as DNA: TGTGCCAGCAGTTCTCGACAGGGGAGCTCCTACGAGCAGTACTTC.

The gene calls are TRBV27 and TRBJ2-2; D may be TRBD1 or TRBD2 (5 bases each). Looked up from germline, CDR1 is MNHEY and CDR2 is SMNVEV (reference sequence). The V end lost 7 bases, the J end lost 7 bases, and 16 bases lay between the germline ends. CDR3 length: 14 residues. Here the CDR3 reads CASTNYVGVGELFF. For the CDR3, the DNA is TGTGCCAGCACCAACTATGTGGGGGTCGGGGAGCTGTTTTTT.

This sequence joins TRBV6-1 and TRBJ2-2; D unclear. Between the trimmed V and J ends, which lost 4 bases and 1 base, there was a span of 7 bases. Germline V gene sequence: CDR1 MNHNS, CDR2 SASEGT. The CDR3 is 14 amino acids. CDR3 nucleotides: TGTGCCAGCAGTGGATTAGGGAACACCGGGGAGCTGTTTTTT. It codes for CASSGLGNTGELFF.